The TCR beta chain under discussion was sequenced for a study of post-analysis software for immune sequencing data. Turning to the study itself: As for disease course, relapsing-remitting, secondary progressive and progressive-relapsing multiple sclerosis were all included.

Regarding the study as a whole: People with multiple sclerosis had a significantly lower normalized Chao1 diversity than controls did. Analysis by F measure revealed that same-batch samples clustered strongly together. Controls showed lower frequencies than patients for a few TRBV segments, and TRBV5-6, TRBV5-1 and TRBV20-1 were among these.

The TCR beta cDNA libraries contained unique molecular identifiers. MiXCR, applied by TCRdb to the PCR reads, yields one record per CDR3 protein. The data contain about 820,000 distinct CDR3 sequences, 53% of them seen just once; the ten biggest clones take up approximately 4.5%. The sample holds a few counts of this clonotype. As yet, its antigen is unknown. Per germline, CDR1 MGHDK and CDR2 SYGVNS. The trim removed 5 bases at V and 7 bases at J, leaving 8 bases unmatched. This CDR3 has 14 amino acids. The sample was blood. V is TRBV25-1 and J is TRBJ2-1; 7 nucleotides agree with TRBD2. The clonotype comes from a girl aged 5 to 17 with multiple sclerosis. This CDR3 is CASSRGGTPNEQFF. The CDR3 DNA is TGTGCCAGCAGTCGCGGGGGTACCCCGAATGAGCAGTTCTTC.